This passage covers 15 T cell receptor beta chains from one sample sequenced in a study of T-cell memory formation after mild COVID-19. TCRdb itself ran the 5' RACE reads through MiXCR, one entry per CDR3 protein. Of roughly 42,000 distinct CDR3 sequences in the sample, 6% to 8% were seen once. The sequencing sample was made of PBMCs or a T cell subset sorted from them (not recorded which). The receptors come from a man aged 18 to 29 who had mild COVID-19 (a few samples of this study predate the infection). Cell type and time point are not known.

This clonotype was seen more than once but under ten times. The chain employs TRBV7-8 and TRBJ2-3; 16 bases line up with TRBD2. Germline assignment: CDR1 SGHVS and CDR2 FQNEAQ. J lost 1 base, V lost 4 bases, and 2 bases had no gene match. This CDR3 spans 17 amino acids. The DNA of the CDR3 is TGTGCCAGCAGCTCGGGACTAGCGGGGGGGGGCACAGATACGCAGTATTTT. Its protein is CASSSGLAGGGTDTQYF.

This clonotype was counted between two and nine times. J is TRBJ2-5 and V is TRBV6-2 or TRBV6-3; TRBD2 aligns across 8 bases. The length of the CDR3 is 15 residues. Germline V gives CDR1 MNHEY, CDR2 SVGEGT. The V gene end was trimmed by 6 bases and the J gene end by 0 bases; junction bases not matched to a gene: 6. The CDR3 sequence is CASRRFSGDQETQYF. The CDR3 coding sequence is TGTGCCAGCAGGCGATTTAGCGGGGACCAAGAGACCCAGTACTTC.

This clonotype was seen a handful of times. The rearrangement links TRBV28 to TRBJ2-6; weak D call: TRBD1 (6 bases). Trimming removed 5 bases from V and 2 bases from J, with 10 bases in between. The V gene's germline CDR1 is MDHEN and CDR2 SYDVKM. The CDR3 loop spans 15 amino acids. In DNA, the CDR3 is TGTGCCAGCAGTCACTCAGGGGCTGGGGCCAACGTCCTGACTTTC. Its translation is CASSHSGAGANVLTF.

This clonotype showed up many times. This rearrangement joins TRBV18 to TRBJ2-1; 9 nucleotides agree with TRBD2. The germline V gene has CDR1 KGHSH and CDR2 LQKENI. V trimming: 1 base; J trimming: 5 bases; junction bases outside the gene matches: 3. This CDR3 region has 15 residues. The chain's CDR3 is CASSPQRGDDNEQFF. The CDR3 DNA reads as TGTGCCAGCTCACCACAGCGGGGGGATGACAATGAGCAGTTCTTC. The full variable domain, in which reference TRBV18 and TRBJ2-1 provide the parts outside the CDR3, is NAGVMQNPRHLVRRRGQEARLRCSPMKGHSHVYWYRQLPEEGLKFMVYLQKENIIDESGMPKERFSAEFPKEGPSILRIQQVVRGDSAAYFCASSPQRGDDNEQFFGPGTRLTVL.

The chain links TRBV12-3 or TRBV12-4 to TRBJ2-2; TRBD1 is a possible D gene (6 bases). Trimming shortened V by 2 bases and J by 2 bases, and 9 bases separated the two germline ends. The CDR3 runs to 15 residues. The CDR3 spells CASSLLGGNTGELFF. Here the CDR3 DNA reads TGTGCCAGCAGTTTACTAGGGGGTAACACCGGGGAGCTGTTTTTT.

This clonotype turned up a few times. The chain carries TRBV6-5 and TRBJ1-1, with a possible D match to TRBD1 (6 bases). Germline V gene lookup returns CDR1 MNHEY and CDR2 SVGAGI. V lost 0 bases to trimming and J lost 5 bases, with 13 bases between them. This CDR3 has 15 residues. CDR3 residues: CASSYSGGLRTEAFF. The CDR3 DNA reads TGTGCCAGCAGTTACTCGGGGGGGCTCAGAACTGAAGCTTTCTTT.

This sequence joins TRBV25-1 and TRBJ2-5; D not resolved. The CDR3 extends over 10 amino acids. Trimming cost V 6 bases and J 4 bases, with 3 bases left between them. Germline CDR1 and CDR2: MGHDK and SYGVNS. The CDR3 sequence: CASRRETQYF. CDR3 nucleotides: TGTGCCAGCAGGCGAGAGACCCAGTACTTC.

V and J are TRBV4-2 and TRBJ2-5; 11 bases fit TRBD2. After removal of 4 bases from V and 2 bases from J, the junction contained 3 bases not matched to a gene. The germline CDR1 and CDR2 sequences are LGHNA and YNFKEQ. The CDR3 is made up of 15 amino acids. CDR3 in DNA: TGTGCCAGCAGCCCGGCTAGCGGGGGGCAAGAGACCCAGTACTTC. Translation gives CASSPASGGQETQYF.

The chain combines TRBV20-1 with TRBJ2-3; D is unclear. The ends were cut back, 7 bases at V and 4 bases at J, with 9 bases in the middle. This CDR3 contains 11 residues. In germline, CDR1 is DFQATT, CDR2 SNEGSKA (reference sequence). This chain's CDR3 is CSGWLPDTQYF. The DNA of the CDR3 is TGCAGTGGATGGCTCCCAGATACGCAGTATTTT.

This clonotype was picked up a small number of times. The chain recombines TRBV24-1 with TRBJ1-5, with D perhaps matching TRBD1 (5 bases). Trimming took off 7 bases at V and 12 bases at J, with 18 bases between the two ends. The CDR3 covers 13 residues. From germline, CDR1 is KGHDR and CDR2 SFDVKD. This chain's CDR3 is CATSAPPDGHQHF. CDR3 DNA sequence: TGTGCCACCAGCGCTCCCCCGGACGGACACCAGCATTTT.

In its sample, this clonotype was seen many times. The gene calls are TRBV7-9 and TRBJ2-7; TRBD1 agrees at 11 bases. After removal of 0 bases from V and 6 bases from J, the junction contained 7 bases not matched to a gene. The CDR3 runs 16 residues. Germline values: CDR1 SEHNR, CDR2 FQNEAQ (reference sequence). DNA of the CDR3: TGTGCCAGCAGCTTAGCGTTAGGACAGGGGGCGCGCGAGCAGTACTTC. This codes for CASSLALGQGAREQYF.

This clonotype was observed at least ten times. The chain couples TRBV29-1 to TRBJ1-2; 7 nucleotides match TRBD1. From germline, CDR1 is SQVTM and CDR2 ANQGSEA. The trim removed 6 bases at V and 8 bases at J, leaving 9 bases unmatched. CDR3 length: 12 residues. CDR3 in DNA: TGCAGCGTAGACAGGGATTCAAGAGGCTACACCTTC. This sequence encodes CSVDRDSRGYTF.

This clonotype came up a few times. The J gene is TRBJ2-7, the V gene TRBV7-2, with TRBD1 identical over 11 bases. CDR1 SGHTA and CDR2 FQGNSA come from the germline V gene. V lost 4 bases to trimming and J lost 6 bases; unmatched junction nucleotides: 11. The CDR3 has 16 amino acids. The CDR3 loop is CASSWNTGTGGSEQYF. The CDR3 nucleotides are TGTGCCAGCAGCTGGAACACCGGGACAGGGGGTTCCGAGCAGTACTTC.

The chain is built from TRBV7-8 and TRBJ2-3; a possible D gene is TRBD1 (5 bases). The CDR3 is 13 amino acids. The ends were cut back, 9 bases at V and 1 base at J, with 11 bases in the middle. Germline CDR1 and CDR2: SGHVS and FQNEAQ. The CDR3 reads CASNFRGTDTQYF. CDR3 coding DNA: TGTGCCAGTAATTTCAGGGGCACAGATACGCAGTATTTT.

This clonotype was counted at least ten times. The rearrangement links TRBV4-2 to TRBJ2-1; 7 bases are a match to TRBD2. Germline loops: CDR1 LGHNA, CDR2 YNFKEQ. With V trimmed by 0 bases and J by 3 bases, 2 bases remained unmatched. The CDR3 is 15 amino acids. Here the CDR3 reads CASSQEAGVYNEQFF. CDR3 nucleotides: TGTGCCAGCAGCCAAGAGGCGGGGGTCTACAATGAGCAGTTCTTC.